Listed here are 28 T cell receptor beta chains from one sample, sequenced in a study of T-cell reconstitution after alpha-beta-depleted transplantation in children (TCRdb year 2016). Receptor libraries were prepared by PCR. TCRdb shows the sequencer as Illumina HiSeq 2500. TCR libraries were prepared with molecular barcoding, using unique molecular identifiers to normalize TCRbeta repertoire quantification. TCRdb passed the public sequencing reads through fastp at Q25 and MiXCR, retaining productive beta sequences. CDR3 protein sequences are deduplicated, and each keeps its most common genes and DNA. Within this sample are about 540,000 distinct CDR3 sequences, with around 16% of them counted one time only. The biggest ten clones account for 3% to 3.5% of the sample. Sequencing was performed on PBMCs from the stem cell graft donor, taken from the stem cell graft. The receptors originated from a human donor who donated a stem cell graft to a child with acute lymphoblastic leukemia.

This clonotype appeared a single time. The chain couples TRBV5-1 to TRBJ2-7; the match to TRBD2 covers 7 bases. The trim removed 1 base at V and 4 bases at J, leaving 11 bases unmatched. Germline V lookup: CDR1 SGHRS, CDR2 YFSETQ. The CDR3 has 16 residues. The CDR3 loop reads CASSLYTTGRRYEQYF. The CDR3 DNA is TGCGCCAGCAGCTTGTATACTACCGGGAGGCGGTACGAGCAGTACTTC.

This clonotype was recorded a few times. The chain uses TRBV27 and TRBJ1-5, with D maybe TRBD1 (6 bases). The germline V gene encodes CDR1 MNHEY and CDR2 SMNVEV (reference sequence). The CDR3 has 14 residues. Trimming took off 7 bases at V and 6 bases at J, with 16 bases between the two ends. The CDR3 spells CASKRQGNGQPQHF. CDR3 DNA sequence: TGTGCCAGCAAGAGGCAGGGGAACGGTCAGCCCCAGCATTTT.

The gene calls are TRBV27 and TRBJ2-7; D is perhaps TRBD2 (6 bases). CDR3 length equals 16 residues. Germline CDR1 and CDR2: MNHEY and SMNVEV (reference sequence). V was pared by 0 bases and J by 2 bases, with 14 bases between. CDR3 residues: CASSLSSGVFTYEQYF. The CDR3 nucleotides are TGTGCCAGCAGTTTATCTTCGGGGGTTTTTACCTACGAGCAGTACTTC.

The gene calls are TRBV19 and TRBJ2-7; D possibly corresponds to TRBD2 (6 bases). This CDR3 has 13 residues. The V end lost 5 bases, the J end lost 6 bases, and 14 bases lay between the germline ends. CDR1 LNHDA and CDR2 SQIVND come from the germline V gene (reference sequence). CDR3 in amino acids: CASSRLVLSEQYF. In nucleotides, the CDR3 is TGTGCCAGTAGTCGACTAGTCTTGTCCGAGCAGTACTTC.

In its sample, this clonotype was seen a few times. The rearrangement links TRBV5-6 to TRBJ2-1; 7 positions match TRBD2. With V trimmed by 7 bases and J by 3 bases, 16 bases remained unmatched. Germline V gene sequence: CDR1 SGHDT, CDR2 YYEEEE. This CDR3 has 17 residues. CDR3 region: CASAELRGAGVYNEQFF. The CDR3 DNA is TGTGCCAGCGCTGAATTGAGGGGCGCGGGGGTCTACAATGAGCAGTTCTTC.

Of note for this clonotype: An end of the junction does not agree with germline; a read error may underlie this. This rearrangement joins TRBV5-1 to TRBJ2-7; D ambiguous. CDR1 and CDR2 (germline): SGHRS, YFSETQ. The CDR3 covers 13 residues. Here the CDR3 reads CATSDEYGEEQYF. The CDR3 DNA is TGCGCCACCAGCGATGAGTACGGAGAAGAGCAGTACTTC.

This clonotype was seen only a few times. The rearrangement links TRBV6-5 to TRBJ1-2; D gene unclear. Germline CDR1 reads MNHEY; CDR2 reads SVGAGI. CDR3 size: 16 residues. V lost 0 bases and J 2 bases, leaving 13 bases between the germline ends. This CDR3 reads CASSYSRSSINYGYTF. CDR3 coding DNA: TGTGCCAGCAGTTACTCGAGGAGCTCCATCAACTATGGCTACACCTTC.

The V gene is TRBV6-2 or TRBV6-3, the J gene TRBJ1-1, with 7 bases fitting TRBD1. The trim removed 6 bases at V and 7 bases at J, leaving 5 bases unmatched. CDR1 and CDR2 (germline): MNHEY, SVGEGT. The CDR3 consists of 12 residues. CDR3 coding DNA: TGTGCCAGCAGGTCCGGGACAGATGAAGCTTTCTTT. Translating it yields CASRSGTDEAFF.

The chain recombines TRBV29-1 with TRBJ2-1; possible D gene TRBD1, 6 bases. Trimming took off 7 bases at V and 3 bases at J, with 13 bases between the two ends. The germline CDR1 and CDR2 sequences are SQVTM and ANQGSEA. This CDR3 comprises 13 residues. This CDR3 is CSANQGSYNEQFF. CDR3 coding DNA: TGCAGCGCAAACCAGGGGAGCTACAATGAGCAGTTCTTC.

The rearrangement joins TRBV20-1 to TRBJ1-1; D gene uncertain. Per germline, CDR1 DFQATT and CDR2 SNEGSKA (reference sequence). V gave up 2 bases and J gave up 1 base, with 11 bases separating them. The CDR3 has 14 residues. CDR3 amino acids: CSARWAKRNTEAFF. The CDR3 DNA sequence: TGCAGTGCTAGATGGGCGAAGAGGAACACTGAAGCTTTCTTT.

This clonotype was observed a few times. V gene TRBV7-2 combines with J gene TRBJ2-5; 7 positions agree with TRBD1. The CDR3 loop spans 15 amino acids. Per germline, CDR1 SGHTA and CDR2 FQGNSA. After removal of 5 bases from V and 0 bases from J, the junction contained 6 bases not matched to a gene. The CDR3 DNA reads TGTGCCAGCAGCCGGATACAGGGGAACCAAGAGACCCAGTACTTC. Encoded protein: CASSRIQGNQETQYF.

V usage is TRBV12-3 or TRBV12-4 and J usage is TRBJ2-1, with TRBD2 matching over 12 bases. J was trimmed by 2 bases and V by 5 bases; bases with no gene match: 7. The CDR3 is made up of 17 amino acids. The CDR3 protein is CASSPGLAGPTYNEQFF. In DNA, the CDR3 is TGTGCCAGCAGTCCCGGACTAGCGGGGCCTACCTACAATGAGCAGTTCTTC.

The chain recombines TRBV5-5 with TRBJ2-1, with D uncertain. Trimming removed 1 base from V and 3 bases from J, with 20 bases in between. Germline-derived CDR1 and CDR2 are SGHKS and YYEKEE (reference sequence). The CDR3 is 18 amino acids. DNA for the CDR3: TGTGCCAGCAGCTTGACGGATCCGACGACTCTTTTCTACAATGAGCAGTTCTTC. It translates to CASSLTDPTTLFYNEQFF.

This chain links TRBV5-1 with TRBJ2-7, with 7 positions matching TRBD2. This CDR3 comprises 15 residues. V gave up 1 base and J gave up 0 bases; unmatched junction bases: 4. From germline, CDR1 is SGHRS and CDR2 YFSETQ. CDR3: CASSLRGGSSYEQYF. DNA of the CDR3: TGCGCCAGCAGCTTGAGGGGCGGGAGCTCCTACGAGCAGTACTTC.

This clonotype has only a few counts. As DNA, the CDR3 is TGTGCCAGCAGCGGAGGGACAGGGGTAAGGAACGAGCAGTACTTC. Its protein product is CASSGGTGVRNEQYF. V usage is TRBV9 and J usage is TRBJ2-7; TRBD1 matches at 10 bases. Germline CDR1 and CDR2: SGDLS and YYNGEE. The J segment lost 5 bases and the V segment lost 3 bases, leaving 8 bases of the junction unmatched. The CDR3 sequence is 15 residues long.

This clonotype was recorded at least ten times. The chain joins TRBV24-1 to TRBJ1-5; D gene ambiguous. V was cut by 5 bases and J by 7 bases, with 11 bases left in between. Germline V gene lookup returns CDR1 KGHDR and CDR2 SFDVKD. This CDR3 has 13 residues. The CDR3 loop reads CATSGGRSQPQHF. CDR3 sequence (DNA): TGTGCCACCAGTGGGGGAAGGAGCCAGCCCCAGCATTTT.

The gene calls are TRBV12-3 or TRBV12-4 and TRBJ1-3; D is perhaps TRBD1 (6 bases). There are 16 residues in the CDR3. V was shortened by 6 bases and J by 0 bases, with 15 bases between the two germline ends. CDR3 DNA: TGTGCCAGCAGCTTTGGACAGCCAAGCTCTGGAAACACCATATATTTT. As protein: CASSFGQPSSGNTIYF.

This clonotype was observed a few times. This chain uses TRBV4-1 with TRBJ1-5; a possible D gene is TRBD1 (5 bases). This CDR3 contains 19 residues. Germline CDR1 is MGHRA and CDR2 is YSYEKL. V gave up 0 bases and J gave up 0 bases, with 18 bases separating them. CDR3 in DNA: TGCGCCAGCAGCCAAGATGGGGCTCTCGCACTACATAGCAATCAGCCCCAGCATTTT. Translated, it gives CASSQDGALALHSNQPQHF.

This clonotype was found many times. The V and J genes are TRBV12-3 or TRBV12-4 and TRBJ2-7; D ambiguous. This CDR3 contains 12 residues. The V and J ends lost 4 bases and 3 bases respectively, with 7 bases between them. For the CDR3, the DNA is TGTGCCAGCAGTTGGAACAGCTACGAGCAGTACTTC. It codes for CASSWNSYEQYF.

The rearrangement uses TRBV29-1 and TRBJ2-2; TRBD1 or TRBD2 may be the D gene (5 bases each). The V end lost 1 base, the J end lost 7 bases, and 10 bases lay between the germline ends. The length of the CDR3 is 13 residues. Germline V CDR1 and CDR2: SQVTM, ANQGSEA. The CDR3 here is CSVEGGTGGELFF. In DNA form, the CDR3 reads TGCAGCGTTGAAGGAGGGACGGGCGGGGAGCTGTTTTTT.

The chain is built from TRBV20-1 and TRBJ1-5; the D gene is possibly TRBD1 (6 bases). V gave up 5 bases and J gave up 5 bases, with 10 bases separating them. The CDR3 is made up of 12 amino acids. Germline CDR1 and CDR2: DFQATT and SNEGSKA (reference sequence). The CDR3 sequence is CSAPNRDQPQHF. CDR3 nucleotides: TGCAGTGCTCCTAACAGGGATCAGCCCCAGCATTTT.

This clonotype showed up just a few times. The chain joins TRBV19 to TRBJ1-4; no clear D gene. V was cut by 3 bases and J by 2 bases, with 10 bases left in between. Germline V CDR1 and CDR2: LNHDA, SQIVND (reference sequence). This CDR3 has 15 residues. In DNA form, the CDR3 reads TGTGCCAGTAGTATCGAGCAGTTTACTAATGAAAAACTGTTTTTT. Protein sequence: CASSIEQFTNEKLFF.

This clonotype has just a few counts. The chain joins TRBV3-1 to TRBJ1-1; D gene unclear. Germline V gene sequence: CDR1 LGHDT, CDR2 YNNKEL (reference sequence). Between the trimmed V and J ends, which lost 2 bases and 3 bases, there was a span of 4 bases. There are 12 residues in the CDR3. CDR3 residues: CASSQRDTEAFF. CDR3 sequence (DNA): TGTGCCAGCAGCCAAAGGGACACTGAAGCTTTCTTT.

A note on this clonotype: At one end the junction does not follow the germline gene, possibly because of a read error. The chain recombines TRBV7-9 with TRBJ2-7; either TRBD1 or TRBD2 may supply D (5 bases each). The V gene's germline CDR1 is SEHNR and CDR2 FQNEAQ (reference sequence). The CDR3 is 14 amino acids. CDR3 sequence (DNA): TGTGCCAGCAGCAACGTCGGGGCTACCTACGAGGAGTACTTC. As protein: CASSNVGATYEEYF.

This chain connects TRBV5-5 to TRBJ2-7; TRBD2 matches at 8 bases. Germline V CDR1 and CDR2: SGHKS, YYEKEE (reference sequence). The CDR3 totals 12 residues. The V gene end was trimmed by 3 bases and the J gene end by 7 bases; junction bases not matched to a gene: 3. CDR3 protein: CASSSGGAEQYF. CDR3 nucleotide sequence: TGTGCCAGCAGCTCCGGGGGGGCAGAGCAGTACTTC.

CDR3 in DNA: TGTGCCAGCAGCTCCCGTCGCTATACGGTTTATGGCTACACCTTC. It encodes CASSSRRYTVYGYTF. This sequence joins TRBV7-2 and TRBJ1-2, with D unclear. Germline V CDR1 and CDR2: SGHTA, FQGNSA. The CDR3 runs to 15 residues. The ends were cut back, 4 bases at V and 5 bases at J, with 17 bases in the middle.

This CDR3 reads CASSQELNTEAFF. In nucleotides, the CDR3 is TGTGCCAGCAGCCAAGAATTGAACACTGAAGCTTTCTTT. The chain carries TRBV3-1 and TRBJ1-1; D is undetermined. The CDR3 sequence is 13 residues long. The germline V and J ends were trimmed by 0 bases and 0 bases, with 2 bases remaining between them. CDR1 is LGHDT, CDR2 YNNKEL, per germline (reference sequence).

The chain combines TRBV5-1 with TRBJ2-7; 7 nucleotides line up with TRBD1. Germline V lookup: CDR1 SGHRS, CDR2 YFSETQ. The V and J ends lost 7 bases and 2 bases, in that order; junction bases with no gene match: 12. The CDR3 is 15 residues long. In nucleotides, the CDR3 is TGCGCCAGCGGTTCAATCTACAGGGGTACCTACGAGCAGTACTTC. Amino acids: CASGSIYRGTYEQYF.